Listed below are T cell receptor beta chains from one sample, sequenced in a study of T-cell memory formation after mild COVID-19. One entry per CDR3 protein, called by TCRdb with MiXCR from the 5' RACE reads. The sample has about 360,000 distinct CDR3 sequences, 13% to 15% seen once. Sequencing input: PBMCs or a T cell subset sorted from them (not recorded which). Receptors originate from a young man who had mild COVID-19 (a few samples of this study predate the infection). Cell type and time point are not known. CDR3s include the opening cysteine and the closing phenylalanine or tryptophan. Fields, in order: J gene, V gene, D gene, clone size, CDR3 DNA, CDR3 protein. D genes are given only for firm matches. A clone size is listed for some rows: how often the clone was seen (once, few, many), or a class if it is expanded.

j_call: TRBJ2-3; v_call: TRBV7-6; d_call: .; clone_size: .; cdr3_nt: TGTGCCAGCAGCTCCCGCAGGGGGCGCGGGAGGGATACGCAGTATTTT; cdr3_aa: CASSSRRGRGRDTQYF
j_call: TRBJ2-1; v_call: TRBV11-2; d_call: .; clone_size: .; cdr3_nt: TGTGCCAGCAGCTCCGGGCTGGAGTTCGAGCAGTTCTTC; cdr3_aa: CASSSGLEFEQFF
j_call: TRBJ2-2; v_call: TRBV24-1; d_call: TRBD1; clone_size: .; cdr3_nt: TGTGCCACCAGTGACAAGACAGGGTGGCGGACCGGGGAGCTGTTTTTT; cdr3_aa: CATSDKTGWRTGELFF
j_call: TRBJ1-1; v_call: TRBV5-1; d_call: .; clone_size: many; cdr3_nt: TGCGCCAGCAGCTTGAGGACAAGCTACACTGAAGCTTTCTTT; cdr3_aa: CASSLRTSYTEAFF
j_call: TRBJ2-7; v_call: TRBV5-1; d_call: TRBD1; clone_size: few; cdr3_nt: TGCGCCAGCAGTTCTGCGACAGGGGCGGGTGAGCAGTACTTC; cdr3_aa: CASSSATGAGEQYF
j_call: TRBJ1-5; v_call: TRBV12-3/TRBV12-4; d_call: .; clone_size: many; cdr3_nt: TGTGCCAGCAGTTCAGGGTACAATCAGCCCCAGCATTTT; cdr3_aa: CASSSGYNQPQHF
j_call: TRBJ2-5; v_call: TRBV24-1; d_call: .; clone_size: many; cdr3_nt: TGTGCCACCAGTGACCAAGGGACTGCCGCAACTCAAGAGACCCAGTACTTC; cdr3_aa: CATSDQGTAATQETQYF
j_call: TRBJ2-3; v_call: TRBV29-1; d_call: TRBD2; clone_size: .; cdr3_nt: TGCAGCGTTGGGTGGACTAGCGGGGAAGATACGCAGTATTTT; cdr3_aa: CSVGWTSGEDTQYF
j_call: TRBJ2-1; v_call: TRBV10-3; d_call: .; clone_size: few; cdr3_nt: TGTGCCATCAGGAGGGACGGCGGCAATGAGCAGTTCTTC; cdr3_aa: CAIRRDGGNEQFF
j_call: TRBJ2-1; v_call: TRBV3-1; d_call: TRBD2; clone_size: .; cdr3_nt: TGTGCCAGCAGCCAGACCGGGACTATGTTCTTC; cdr3_aa: CASSQTGTMFF
j_call: TRBJ2-5; v_call: TRBV7-2; d_call: TRBD1; clone_size: .; cdr3_nt: TGTGCCAGCAGCCCAGACAGGGTTCGGAGAGAGACCCAGTACTTC; cdr3_aa: CASSPDRVRRETQYF
j_call: TRBJ2-5; v_call: TRBV5-1; d_call: TRBD1; clone_size: few; cdr3_nt: TGCGCCAGCAGCCCAGAACCCGGACAGGCCCAAGAGACCCAGTACTTC; cdr3_aa: CASSPEPGQAQETQYF
j_call: TRBJ1-6; v_call: TRBV12-3/TRBV12-4; d_call: .; clone_size: .; cdr3_nt: TGTGCCAGCAGTTTCGGGGGGGCGTATAATTCACCCCTCCACTTT; cdr3_aa: CASSFGGAYNSPLHF
j_call: TRBJ1-2; v_call: TRBV29-1; d_call: .; clone_size: many; cdr3_nt: TGCAGCGTTCCAGGGAACTATGGCTACACCTTC; cdr3_aa: CSVPGNYGYTF
j_call: TRBJ2-2; v_call: TRBV6-1; d_call: TRBD2; clone_size: many; cdr3_nt: TGTGCCAGCAGTGAACTAGCGGGGGGGCCCGGGGAGCTGTTTTTT; cdr3_aa: CASSELAGGPGELFF
j_call: TRBJ2-1; v_call: TRBV7-9; d_call: .; clone_size: few; cdr3_nt: TGTGCCAGCAGCCCCCTCCGCCGTGCTATAGGGGGCAATGAGCAGTTCTTC; cdr3_aa: CASSPLRRAIGGNEQFF
j_call: TRBJ2-5; v_call: TRBV5-1; d_call: .; clone_size: .; cdr3_nt: TGCGCCAGCAGCGAGGACCCGGGGCCAGAGACCCAGTACTTC; cdr3_aa: CASSEDPGPETQYF
j_call: TRBJ1-1; v_call: TRBV12-3/TRBV12-4; d_call: .; clone_size: few; cdr3_nt: TGTGCCAGCAGTTACTCACTGGAAGCTTTCTTT; cdr3_aa: CASSYSLEAFF
j_call: TRBJ2-2; v_call: TRBV7-9; d_call: .; clone_size: many; cdr3_nt: TGTGCCAGCAGCTTAGGGCAGGGGACCACCGGGGAGCTGTTTTTT; cdr3_aa: CASSLGQGTTGELFF
j_call: TRBJ1-3; v_call: TRBV29-1; d_call: .; clone_size: few; cdr3_nt: TGCAGCGTTGAAGGGGTGCCAGGGGCTGGAAACACCATATATTTT; cdr3_aa: CSVEGVPGAGNTIYF
j_call: TRBJ1-1; v_call: TRBV18; d_call: TRBD1; clone_size: .; cdr3_nt: TGTGCCAGCTCACCGAGGGACAGAACGAACACTGAAGCTTTCTTT; cdr3_aa: CASSPRDRTNTEAFF
j_call: TRBJ2-2; v_call: TRBV28; d_call: .; clone_size: .; cdr3_nt: TGTGCCAGCACCCGCCCTACCTTGGGGGAGCTGTTTTTT; cdr3_aa: CASTRPTLGELFF
j_call: TRBJ1-4; v_call: TRBV4-2; d_call: .; clone_size: .; cdr3_nt: TGTGCCAGCAGCCAGGGCTTTTCAACTAATGAAAAACTGTTTTTT; cdr3_aa: CASSQGFSTNEKLFF
j_call: TRBJ2-1; v_call: TRBV5-1; d_call: .; clone_size: many; cdr3_nt: TGCGCCAGCAGCGGAGGGGCGGTTGAGCAGTTCTTC; cdr3_aa: CASSGGAVEQFF
j_call: TRBJ2-3; v_call: TRBV6-5; d_call: .; clone_size: .; cdr3_nt: TGTGCCAGCAGGCGCCAGGGGAACACAGATACGCAGTATTTT; cdr3_aa: CASRRQGNTDTQYF
j_call: TRBJ1-3; v_call: TRBV5-1; d_call: .; clone_size: few; cdr3_nt: TGCGCCAGCAGCCGATACCAACCCTCTGGAAACACCATATATTTT; cdr3_aa: CASSRYQPSGNTIYF
j_call: TRBJ2-4; v_call: TRBV20-1; d_call: .; clone_size: .; cdr3_nt: TGCAGTGGTAACACGATTTTAGCCAAAAACATTCAGTACTTC; cdr3_aa: CSGNTILAKNIQYF
j_call: TRBJ1-1; v_call: TRBV5-1; d_call: TRBD1; clone_size: few; cdr3_nt: TGCGCCAGCAGTAAAGACAGGGGCGCTGAAGCTTTCTTT; cdr3_aa: CASSKDRGAEAFF
j_call: TRBJ2-3; v_call: TRBV7-9; d_call: .; clone_size: few; cdr3_nt: TGTGCCAGCAGCCGGCTCGTGGATCCTAGCACAGATACGCAGTATTTT; cdr3_aa: CASSRLVDPSTDTQYF
j_call: TRBJ2-1; v_call: TRBV5-4; d_call: .; clone_size: few; cdr3_nt: TGTGCCAGCAGCCACTCGGGGCGGGGGCTGAGCTCCTACAATGAGCAGTTCTTC; cdr3_aa: CASSHSGRGLSSYNEQFF
j_call: TRBJ1-2; v_call: TRBV5-5; d_call: .; clone_size: few; cdr3_nt: TGTGCCAGCAGCCCTTGGACCGCAGGAGGAAATGGCTACACCTTC; cdr3_aa: CASSPWTAGGNGYTF
j_call: TRBJ2-1; v_call: TRBV5-1; d_call: .; clone_size: .; cdr3_nt: TGCGCCAGCAGCTTGTTCTTGAGCAATGAGCAGTTCTTC; cdr3_aa: CASSLFLSNEQFF
j_call: TRBJ2-2; v_call: TRBV4-3; d_call: .; clone_size: .; cdr3_nt: TGCGCCAGCAGCCAAGAAAAGTCGGCAGCGCTGAACACCGGGGAGCTGTTTTTT; cdr3_aa: CASSQEKSAALNTGELFF
j_call: TRBJ1-4; v_call: TRBV20-1; d_call: TRBD1; clone_size: .; cdr3_nt: TGCAGTGCCATGGACAGGGTGCGGGAAAAACTGTTTTTT; cdr3_aa: CSAMDRVREKLFF
j_call: TRBJ2-7; v_call: TRBV5-1; d_call: .; clone_size: many; cdr3_nt: TGCGCCAGCAGCTTGAGTAGCATCACCTACGAGCAGTACTTC; cdr3_aa: CASSLSSITYEQYF
j_call: TRBJ1-5; v_call: TRBV6-9; d_call: .; clone_size: few; cdr3_nt: TGTGCCAGCAGTTATTCAGAAAGGGGAGGCAATCAGCCCCAGCATTTT; cdr3_aa: CASSYSERGGNQPQHF
j_call: TRBJ2-2; v_call: TRBV3-1; d_call: TRBD2; clone_size: .; cdr3_nt: TGTGCCAGCAGCCACCGACTAGCGGGGGAGAACACCGGGGAGCTGTTTTTT; cdr3_aa: CASSHRLAGENTGELFF
j_call: TRBJ2-1; v_call: TRBV20-1; d_call: TRBD2; clone_size: .; cdr3_nt: TGCAGTGCCGCCCATTGGGAGGGTTACAATGAGCAGTTCTTC; cdr3_aa: CSAAHWEGYNEQFF
j_call: TRBJ2-1; v_call: TRBV29-1; d_call: .; clone_size: .; cdr3_nt: TGCAGCGTCTCACTCCTTCTAGACAATGAGCAGTTCTTC; cdr3_aa: CSVSLLLDNEQFF
j_call: TRBJ1-5; v_call: TRBV7-3; d_call: .; clone_size: .; cdr3_nt: TGTGCCAGCAGCACCGATCATACTCAGCCCCAGCATTTT; cdr3_aa: CASSTDHTQPQHF
j_call: TRBJ2-3; v_call: TRBV14; d_call: .; clone_size: many; cdr3_nt: TGTGCCAGCAGCCCTTCGTACCGGGATACGCAGTATTTT; cdr3_aa: CASSPSYRDTQYF
j_call: TRBJ1-5; v_call: TRBV15; d_call: .; clone_size: many; cdr3_nt: TGTGCCACCAGCTTCACTGGCAATCAGCCCCAGCATTTT; cdr3_aa: CATSFTGNQPQHF
j_call: TRBJ1-1; v_call: TRBV11-2; d_call: .; clone_size: few; cdr3_nt: TGTGCCAGCAGCATCACGGGAACTGAAGCTTTCTTT; cdr3_aa: CASSITGTEAFF
j_call: TRBJ1-3; v_call: TRBV6-1; d_call: .; clone_size: .; cdr3_nt: TGTGCCAGCAGTGCCCCGAACACCATATATTTT; cdr3_aa: CASSAPNTIYF
j_call: TRBJ1-1; v_call: TRBV6-5; d_call: .; clone_size: .; cdr3_nt: TGTGCCAGCAGGGATGGACCCCGGTGGGGCACTGAAGCTTTCTTT; cdr3_aa: CASRDGPRWGTEAFF
j_call: TRBJ2-7; v_call: TRBV20-1; d_call: TRBD2; clone_size: .; cdr3_nt: TGCAGTGCTCCTTCTCTCGGACTAGCGGGCTACTACGAGCAGTACTTC; cdr3_aa: CSAPSLGLAGYYEQYF
j_call: TRBJ2-1; v_call: TRBV7-2; d_call: .; clone_size: few; cdr3_nt: TGTGCCAGCAGCTTCACCCGGGTCGGTGAGCAGTTCTTC; cdr3_aa: CASSFTRVGEQFF
j_call: TRBJ1-4; v_call: TRBV6-1; d_call: .; clone_size: few; cdr3_nt: TGTGCCAGCAGTGAAATTTATAGAGGGTTTAATGAAAAACTGTTTTTT; cdr3_aa: CASSEIYRGFNEKLFF
j_call: TRBJ2-3; v_call: TRBV5-1; d_call: TRBD1; clone_size: .; cdr3_nt: TGCGCCAGCAGCGCCAAGGGACAGGGGACCTCTAGCACAGATACGCAGTATTTT; cdr3_aa: CASSAKGQGTSSTDTQYF
j_call: TRBJ1-1; v_call: TRBV4-2; d_call: .; clone_size: .; cdr3_nt: TGTGCCAGCAGCCACGAGGAGGGAGCTTTCTTT; cdr3_aa: CASSHEEGAFF
j_call: TRBJ2-3; v_call: TRBV10-3; d_call: .; clone_size: .; cdr3_nt: TGTGCCATCAGCAACCGAGAGGATACGCAGTATTTT; cdr3_aa: CAISNREDTQYF
j_call: TRBJ2-2; v_call: TRBV7-2; d_call: .; clone_size: few; cdr3_nt: TGTGCCAGCACCGTCTTGAGTGGTACCACCGGGGAGCTGTTTTTT; cdr3_aa: CASTVLSGTTGELFF